The 5 T cell receptor beta chains listed next were all sequenced from one sample in a study of blood T cell repertoires in COVID-19. This table comes from immunoSEQ multiplex PCR, and its TCRdb copy is limited to in-frame clones, with some not included. The table has 95,000 to 150,000 clones, roughly 69% seen once. The sequenced sample consisted of peripheral blood. All receptors derive from a woman aged 70-85 years with acute or convalescent COVID-19.

This sequence joins TRBV12-3 or TRBV12-4 and TRBJ1-5; 7 nucleotides agree with TRBD1. The V segment lost 6 bases and the J segment 4 bases; nucleotides outside the gene matches: 3. The CDR3 runs 13 residues. CDR3 protein: CASRWDSNQPQHF. CDR3 in DNA: TGTGCCAGCAGATGGGACAGTAATCAGCCCCAGCATTTT.

In regard to this clone: One end of the junction is discordant with germline, which a read error may explain. J is TRBJ2-1 and V is TRBV7-7; the match to TRBD2 covers 10 bases. CDR1 is SSHAT and CDR2 is FNYEAQ in the germline V gene (reference sequence). The CDR3 loop spans 15 amino acids. This chain's CDR3 is CASSPGTSEYNEQFF. DNA of the CDR3: TGTGCTAGCAGCCCCGGGACTAGCGAGTACAATGAGCAGTTCTTC.

V and J are TRBV6-5 and TRBJ1-1; TRBD1 aligns across 8 bases. The CDR3 totals 14 residues. Losses at the gene ends were 6 bases for V and 2 bases for J; bases not matched to a gene: 5. Germline CDR1 is MNHEY and CDR2 is SVGAGI. CDR3 nucleotide sequence: TGTGCCAGCAGGCGGGGACAGGATAACACTGAAGCTTTCTTT. This translates into CASRRGQDNTEAFF.

This clone was seen only a few times. The chain is built from TRBV5-1 and TRBJ1-1, with D unclear. This CDR3 has 14 residues. CDR1 is SGHRS, CDR2 YFSETQ, per germline. V dropped 0 bases and J dropped 7 bases, with 13 bases sitting between them. This CDR3 reads CASSLVGERGEAFF. For the CDR3, the DNA is TGCGCCAGCAGCTTGGTTGGCGAGCGGGGTGAAGCTTTCTTT. Full variable domain (outside the CDR3, taken from reference TRBV5-1 and TRBJ1-1): KAGVTQTPRYLIKTRGQQVTLSCSPISGHRSVSWYQQTPGQGLQFLFEYFSETQRNKGNFPGRFSGRQFSNSRSEMNVSTLELGDSALYLCASSLVGERGEAFFGQGTRLTVV.

This clone was observed a handful of times. The V and J genes are TRBV14 and TRBJ2-1, with 8 bases lining up with TRBD1. Germline CDR1 SGHDN, CDR2 FVKESK. This CDR3 is built from 14 residues. With 3 bases clipped from V and 4 bases from J, the junction kept 2 bases outside the gene matches. CDR3 coding DNA: TGTGCCAGCAGCCACGGACAGGGTTACAATGAGCAGTTCTTC. Translation gives CASSHGQGYNEQFF.